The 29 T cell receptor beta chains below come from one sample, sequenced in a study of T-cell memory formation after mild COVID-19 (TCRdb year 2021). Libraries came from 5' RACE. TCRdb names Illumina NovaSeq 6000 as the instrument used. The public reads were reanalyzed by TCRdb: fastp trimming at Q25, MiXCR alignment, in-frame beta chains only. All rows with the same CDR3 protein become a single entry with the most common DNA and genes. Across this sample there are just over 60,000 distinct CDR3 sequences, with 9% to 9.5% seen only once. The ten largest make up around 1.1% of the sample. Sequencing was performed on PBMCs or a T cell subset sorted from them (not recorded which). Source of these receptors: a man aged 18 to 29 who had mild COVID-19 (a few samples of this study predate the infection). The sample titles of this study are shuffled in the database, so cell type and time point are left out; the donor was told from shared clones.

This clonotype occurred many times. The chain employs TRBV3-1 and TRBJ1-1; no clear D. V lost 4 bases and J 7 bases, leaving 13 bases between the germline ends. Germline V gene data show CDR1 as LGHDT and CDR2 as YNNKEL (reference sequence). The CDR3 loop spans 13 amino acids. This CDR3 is CASSLQDAGEAFF. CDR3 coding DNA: TGTGCCAGCAGCCTTCAGGACGCGGGTGAAGCTTTCTTT.

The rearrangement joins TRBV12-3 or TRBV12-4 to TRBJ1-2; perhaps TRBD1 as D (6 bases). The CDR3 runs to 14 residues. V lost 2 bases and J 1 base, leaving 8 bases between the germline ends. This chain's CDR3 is CASSLQGFNYGYTF. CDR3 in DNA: TGTGCCAGCAGTTTACAGGGGTTTAACTATGGCTACACCTTC.

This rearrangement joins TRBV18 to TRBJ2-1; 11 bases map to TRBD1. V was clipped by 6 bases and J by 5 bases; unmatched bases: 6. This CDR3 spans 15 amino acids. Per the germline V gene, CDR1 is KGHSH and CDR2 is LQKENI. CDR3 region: CASSWTGGDDNEQFF. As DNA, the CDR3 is TGTGCCAGCTCCTGGACAGGGGGCGATGACAATGAGCAGTTCTTC.

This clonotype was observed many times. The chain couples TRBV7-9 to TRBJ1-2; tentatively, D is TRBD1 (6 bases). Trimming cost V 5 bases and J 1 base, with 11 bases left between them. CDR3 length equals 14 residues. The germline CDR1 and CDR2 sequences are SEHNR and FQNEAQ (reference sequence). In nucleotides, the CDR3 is TGTGCCAGCAGCGCTAGCAGGGGTAACTATGGCTACACCTTC. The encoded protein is CASSASRGNYGYTF.

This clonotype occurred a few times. CDR3 sequence (DNA): TGCAGTCAAAAGTGGAGAGGGACAGATACGCAGTATTTT. Protein sequence: CSQKWRGTDTQYF. The rearrangement uses TRBV20-1 and TRBJ2-3; tentatively, D is TRBD2 (5 bases). This CDR3 contains 13 residues. V was pared by 8 bases and J by 3 bases, with 15 bases between. Germline values: CDR1 DFQATT, CDR2 SNEGSKA (reference sequence).

CDR3 amino acids: CASSLAGQGRNYGYTF. For the CDR3, the DNA is TGTGCCAGCAGCTTGGCTGGACAGGGGAGGAACTATGGCTACACCTTC. The chain has TRBV7-2 and TRBJ1-2, with 9 bases fitting TRBD1. The CDR3 length is 16 residues. After removal of 3 bases from V and 2 bases from J, the junction contained 7 bases not matched to a gene. In germline, CDR1 is SGHTA, CDR2 FQGNSA.

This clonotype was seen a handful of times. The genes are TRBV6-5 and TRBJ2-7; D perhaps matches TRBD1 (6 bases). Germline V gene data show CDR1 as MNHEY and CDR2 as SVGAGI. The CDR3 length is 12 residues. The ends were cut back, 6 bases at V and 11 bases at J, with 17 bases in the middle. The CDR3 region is CASSTRQAKKYF. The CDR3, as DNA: TGTGCCAGCAGCACGCGACAGGCAAAGAAGTACTTC.

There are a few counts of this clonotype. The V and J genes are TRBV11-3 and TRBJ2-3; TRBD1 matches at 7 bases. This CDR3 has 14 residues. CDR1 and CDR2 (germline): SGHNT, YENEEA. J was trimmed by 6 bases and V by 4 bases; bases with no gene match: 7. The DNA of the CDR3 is TGTGCCAGCAGCTCAGGGGGAGCGACGGATACGCAGTATTTT. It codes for CASSSGGATDTQYF.

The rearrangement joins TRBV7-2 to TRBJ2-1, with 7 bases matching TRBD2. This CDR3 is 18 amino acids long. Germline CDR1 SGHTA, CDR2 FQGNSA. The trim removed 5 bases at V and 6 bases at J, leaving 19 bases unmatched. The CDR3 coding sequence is TGTGCCAGCAGCCCGGGGAGGGTCGCGCGAAAGTCGGGCAATGAGCAGTTCTTC. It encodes CASSPGRVARKSGNEQFF.

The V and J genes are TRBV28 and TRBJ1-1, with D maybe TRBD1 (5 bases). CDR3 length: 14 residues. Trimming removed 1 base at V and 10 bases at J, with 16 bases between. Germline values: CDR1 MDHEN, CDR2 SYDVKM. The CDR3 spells CASSLLGTGELAFF. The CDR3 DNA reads TGTGCCAGCAGTTTATTGGGGACGGGGGAATTAGCTTTCTTT. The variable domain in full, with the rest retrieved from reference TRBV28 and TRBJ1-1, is DVKVTQSSRYLVKRTGEKVFLECVQDMDHENMFWYRQDPGLGLRLIYFSYDVKMKEKGDIPEGYSVSREKKERFSLILESASTNQTSMYLCASSLLGTGELAFFGQGTRLTVV.

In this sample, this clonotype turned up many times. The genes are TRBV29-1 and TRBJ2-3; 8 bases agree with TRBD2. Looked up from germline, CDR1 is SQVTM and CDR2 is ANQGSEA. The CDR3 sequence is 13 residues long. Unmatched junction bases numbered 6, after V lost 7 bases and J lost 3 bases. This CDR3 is CSADRGGTDTQYF. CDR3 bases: TGCAGCGCCGACCGCGGGGGGACAGATACGCAGTATTTT.

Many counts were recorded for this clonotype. The CDR3 loop reads CASSLPGERPLHF. The DNA of the CDR3 is TGTGCCAGCAGTCTCCCGGGAGAACGGCCCCTCCACTTT. The chain combines TRBV27 with TRBJ1-6, with no clear D. V was clipped by 5 bases and J by 13 bases, with 15 bases between them. Germline CDR1 is MNHEY and CDR2 is SMNVEV (reference sequence). The CDR3 is made up of 13 amino acids.

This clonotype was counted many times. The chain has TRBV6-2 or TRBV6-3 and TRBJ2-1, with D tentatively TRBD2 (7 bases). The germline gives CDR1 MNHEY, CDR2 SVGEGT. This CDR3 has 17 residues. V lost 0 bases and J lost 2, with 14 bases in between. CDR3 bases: TGTGCCAGCAGTTACTCGAGGGGGGGGTACCCCTACAATGAGCAGTTCTTC. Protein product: CASSYSRGGYPYNEQFF.

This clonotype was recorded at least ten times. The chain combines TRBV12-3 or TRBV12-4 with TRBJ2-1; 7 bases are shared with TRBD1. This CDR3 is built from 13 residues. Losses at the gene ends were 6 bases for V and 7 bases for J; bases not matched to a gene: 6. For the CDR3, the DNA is TGTGCCAGCAGACAGGGGATCGGGAATGAGCAGTTCTTC. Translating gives CASRQGIGNEQFF.

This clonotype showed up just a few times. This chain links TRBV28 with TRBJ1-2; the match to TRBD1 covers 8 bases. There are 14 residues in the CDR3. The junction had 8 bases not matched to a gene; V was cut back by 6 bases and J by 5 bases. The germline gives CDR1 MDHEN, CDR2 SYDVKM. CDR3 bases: TGTGCCAGCAGCCCCGGGACAGGCCCTTATGGCTACACCTTC. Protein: CASSPGTGPYGYTF.

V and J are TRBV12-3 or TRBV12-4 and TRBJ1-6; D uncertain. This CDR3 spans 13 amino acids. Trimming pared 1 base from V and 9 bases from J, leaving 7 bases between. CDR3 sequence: CASSLEGGSPLHF. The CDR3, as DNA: TGTGCCAGCAGTTTAGAGGGCGGTTCACCCCTCCACTTT.

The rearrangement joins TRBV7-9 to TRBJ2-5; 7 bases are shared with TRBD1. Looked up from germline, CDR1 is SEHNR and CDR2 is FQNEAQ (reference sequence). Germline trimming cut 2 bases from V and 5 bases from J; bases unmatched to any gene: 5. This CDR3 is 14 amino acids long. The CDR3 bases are TGTGCCAGCAGCTTATTAGGGGGCGGTGAGACCCAGTACTTC. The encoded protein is CASSLLGGGETQYF.

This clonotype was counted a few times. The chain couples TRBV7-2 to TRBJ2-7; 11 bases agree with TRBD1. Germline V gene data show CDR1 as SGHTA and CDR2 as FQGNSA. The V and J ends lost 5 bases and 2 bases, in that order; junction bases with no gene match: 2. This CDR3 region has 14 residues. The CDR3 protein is CASSPGQGAYEQYF. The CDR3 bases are TGTGCCAGCAGCCCGGGACAGGGGGCCTACGAGCAGTACTTC.

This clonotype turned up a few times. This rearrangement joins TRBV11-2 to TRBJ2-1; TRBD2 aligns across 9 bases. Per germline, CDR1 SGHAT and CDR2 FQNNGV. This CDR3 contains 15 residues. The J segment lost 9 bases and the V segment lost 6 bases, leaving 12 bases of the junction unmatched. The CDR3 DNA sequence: TGTGCCAGCAGTCCCCTCGGACTAGCGATGGGTGAGCAGTTCTTC. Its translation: CASSPLGLAMGEQFF.

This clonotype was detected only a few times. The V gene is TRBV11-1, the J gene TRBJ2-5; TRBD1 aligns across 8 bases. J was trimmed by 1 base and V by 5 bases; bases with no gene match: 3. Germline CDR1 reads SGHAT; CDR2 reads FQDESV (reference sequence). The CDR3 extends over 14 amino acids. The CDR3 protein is CASSVDRGQETQYF. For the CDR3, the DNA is TGTGCCAGCAGCGTCGACAGGGGCCAAGAGACCCAGTACTTC. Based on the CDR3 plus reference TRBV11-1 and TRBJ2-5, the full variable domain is EAEVAQSPRYKITEKSQAVAFWCDPISGHATLYWYRQILGQGPELLVQFQDESVVDDSQLPKDRFSAERLKGVDSTLKIQPAELGDSAMYLCASSVDRGQETQYFGPGTRLLVL.

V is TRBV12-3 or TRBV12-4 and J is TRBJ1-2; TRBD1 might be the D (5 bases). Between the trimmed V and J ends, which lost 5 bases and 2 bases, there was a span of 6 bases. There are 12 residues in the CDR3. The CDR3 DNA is TGTGCCAGCAGTCGGGACAACTATGGCTACACCTTC. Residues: CASSRDNYGYTF.

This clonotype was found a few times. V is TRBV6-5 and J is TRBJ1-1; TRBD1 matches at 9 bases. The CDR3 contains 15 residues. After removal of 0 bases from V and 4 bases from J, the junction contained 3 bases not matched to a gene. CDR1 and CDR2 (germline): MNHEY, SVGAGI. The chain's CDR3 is CASSYSGTGSTEAFF. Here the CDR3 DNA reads TGTGCCAGCAGTTACTCCGGGACAGGGTCCACTGAAGCTTTCTTT.

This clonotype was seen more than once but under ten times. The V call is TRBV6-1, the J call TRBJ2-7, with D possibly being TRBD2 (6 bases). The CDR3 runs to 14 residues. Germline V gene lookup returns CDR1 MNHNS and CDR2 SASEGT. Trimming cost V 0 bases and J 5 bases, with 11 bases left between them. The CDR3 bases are TGTGCCAGCAGTGAAGCGTGGGAGCGGGACGAGCAGTACGTC. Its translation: CASSEAWERDEQYV.

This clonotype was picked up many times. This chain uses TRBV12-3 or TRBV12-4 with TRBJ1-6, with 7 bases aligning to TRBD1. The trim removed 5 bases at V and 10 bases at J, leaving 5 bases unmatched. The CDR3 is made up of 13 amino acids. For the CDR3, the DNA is TGTGCCAGCAGTGTAACAGGGGAATCACCCCTCCACTTT. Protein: CASSVTGESPLHF.

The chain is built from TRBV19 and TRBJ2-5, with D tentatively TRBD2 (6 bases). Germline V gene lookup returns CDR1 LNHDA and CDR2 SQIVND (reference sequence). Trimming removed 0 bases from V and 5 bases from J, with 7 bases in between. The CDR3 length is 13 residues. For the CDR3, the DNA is TGTGCCAGTAGTATAGATCGGGGGGAGACCCAGTACTTC. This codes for CASSIDRGETQYF.

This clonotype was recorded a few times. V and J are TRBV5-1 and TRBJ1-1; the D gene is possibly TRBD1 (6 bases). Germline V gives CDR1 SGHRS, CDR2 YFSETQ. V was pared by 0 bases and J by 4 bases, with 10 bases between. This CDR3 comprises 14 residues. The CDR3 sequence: CASSLDREGTEAFF. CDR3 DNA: TGCGCCAGCAGCTTGGACAGGGAGGGCACTGAAGCTTTCTTT.

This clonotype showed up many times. CDR3 region: CASGERNQPQHF. DNA of the CDR3: TGTGCCAGCGGAGAGAGAAATCAGCCCCAGCATTTT. The V gene is TRBV6-2 or TRBV6-3, the J gene TRBJ1-5; no clear D gene. CDR1 and CDR2 (germline): MNHEY, SVGEGT. V was pared by 8 bases and J by 4 bases, with 9 bases between. The CDR3 is 12 amino acids.

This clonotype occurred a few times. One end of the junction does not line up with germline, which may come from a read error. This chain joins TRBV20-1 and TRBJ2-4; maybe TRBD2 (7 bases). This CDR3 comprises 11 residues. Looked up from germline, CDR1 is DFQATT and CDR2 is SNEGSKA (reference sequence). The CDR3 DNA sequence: TGCAGTGCTAGCGGGGGGCTCCTTCGGAGCTTC. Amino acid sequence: CSASGGLLRSF.

The CDR3: CSPLAGATHEQFF. As DNA, the CDR3 is TGCAGTCCCTTAGCGGGGGCGACGCATGAGCAGTTCTTC. J is TRBJ2-1 and V is TRBV20-1; TRBD2 matches at 9 bases. Trimming removed 8 bases from V and 8 bases from J; junction bases left unmatched: 10. Germline V gene sequence: CDR1 DFQATT, CDR2 SNEGSKA (reference sequence). The length of the CDR3 is 13 residues.